A single sample is the source of the 7 T cell receptor beta chains below, sequenced in a study of T cell responses to AZD1222 COVID-19 vaccine. Profiling relied on immunoSEQ multiplex PCR, and the TCRdb table lists in-frame clones only, not all of them. The sample contains about 160,000 clones, approximately 91% of which appear only once. This material consisted of peripheral blood, taken on day 0 of AZD1222 vaccination. Every receptor here comes from an adult in good health.

The chain carries TRBV4-1 and TRBJ2-2; D may be TRBD1 or TRBD2 (5 bases each). The CDR3 contains 15 residues. CDR1 is MGHRA, CDR2 YSYEKL, per germline. Trimming cost V 0 bases and J 6 bases, with 11 bases left between them. In DNA form, the CDR3 reads TGCGCCAGCAGCCAAGAAACGGGGCTAGCCGGGGAGCTGTTTTTT. The encoded protein is CASSQETGLAGELFF.

CDR3: CASSPPKKHEEQYF. In nucleotides, the CDR3 is TGTGCCAGCTCACCACCGAAGAAGCATGAGGAGCAGTACTTC. The V gene is TRBV18, the J gene TRBJ2-7, with no clear D. The CDR3 is 14 residues long. Trimming cost V 0 bases and J 7 bases, with 13 bases left between them. The germline V gene has CDR1 KGHSH and CDR2 LQKENI. Together with reference TRBV18 and TRBJ2-7, the CDR3 gives the full variable domain: NAGVMQNPRHLVRRRGQEARLRCSPMKGHSHVYWYRQLPEEGLKFMVYLQKENIIDESGMPKERFSAEFPKEGPSILRIQQVVRGDSAAYFCASSPPKKHEEQYFGPGTRLTVT.

The J gene is TRBJ1-1, the V gene TRBV10-3, with D uncertain. CDR3 length: 14 amino acids. In germline, CDR1 is ENHRY, CDR2 SYGVKD. Trimming stripped 4 bases from V and 0 bases from J, with 9 bases between. CDR3 bases: TGTGCCATCAGTGGCAGTGTGGTGAACACTGAAGCTTTCTTT. As protein: CAISGSVVNTEAFF.

The J gene is TRBJ2-7, the V gene TRBV6-5; TRBD2 matches at 7 bases. CDR3 length: 15 amino acids. Germline CDR1 MNHEY, CDR2 SVGAGI. V lost 5 bases to trimming and J lost 0 bases; unmatched junction nucleotides: 7. CDR3 region: CASSPGLAVSYEQYF. The CDR3 nucleotides are TGTGCCAGCAGTCCAGGCCTAGCGGTCTCCTACGAGCAGTACTTC.

The V gene is TRBV7-9, the J gene TRBJ1-2; D call uncertain. The CDR3 has 13 residues. Germline CDR1 and CDR2: SEHNR and FQNEAQ (reference sequence). Trimming left V 5 bases short and J 2 bases short, with 9 bases between. The CDR3 sequence is CASSPDQNYGYTF. DNA for the CDR3: TGTGCCAGCAGCCCAGACCAGAACTATGGCTACACCTTC. Together with reference TRBV7-9 and TRBJ1-2, the CDR3 gives the full variable domain: DTGVSQNPRHKITKRGQNVTFRCDPISEHNRLYWYRQTLGQGPEFLTYFQNEAQLEKSRLLSDRFSAERPKGSFSTLEIQRTEQGDSAMYLCASSPDQNYGYTFGSGTRLTVV.

The chain joins TRBV30 to TRBJ1-6, with D hard to call. From germline, CDR1 is GTSNPN and CDR2 SVGIG (reference sequence). The CDR3 consists of 12 residues. V was trimmed by 0 bases and J by 11 bases, leaving 8 bases between them. CDR3 in amino acids: CAWSVQRPPLHF. The CDR3, as DNA: TGTGCCTGGAGTGTACAACGTCCACCCCTCCACTTT.

V usage is TRBV28 and J usage is TRBJ1-2; D remains ambiguous. Germline-derived CDR1 and CDR2 are MDHEN and SYDVKM. The CDR3 is 15 residues long. Trimming cost V 2 bases and J 8 bases, with 18 bases left between them. The CDR3 loop reads CASSLGSAQDGGYTF. Written as DNA, the CDR3 is TGTGCCAGCAGTTTAGGGTCAGCCCAGGATGGCGGCTACACCTTC.